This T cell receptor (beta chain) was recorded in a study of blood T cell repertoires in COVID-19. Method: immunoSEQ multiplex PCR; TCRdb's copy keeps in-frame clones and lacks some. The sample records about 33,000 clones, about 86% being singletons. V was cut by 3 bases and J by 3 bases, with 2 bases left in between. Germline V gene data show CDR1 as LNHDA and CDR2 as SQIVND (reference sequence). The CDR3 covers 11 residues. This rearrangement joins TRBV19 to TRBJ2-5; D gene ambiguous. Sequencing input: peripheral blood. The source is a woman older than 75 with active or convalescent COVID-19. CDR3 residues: CASSIKETQYF. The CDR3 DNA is TGTGCCAGTAGTATTAAAGAGACCCAGTACTTC.